This T cell receptor beta chain appears in the sequencing data of a study of T cells in tuberculosis (dated by TCRdb to 2017 to 2018). The study in broad terms: To characterize T cells specific for the mycobacterial lipid antigen glucose monomycolate (GMM), the study used CD1B tetramers together with high-throughput TCR immunosequencing. IGRA-negative adolescents, IGRA-positive adolescents with latent tuberculosis and adults with active tuberculosis, more than 9 per group, were compared in a South African clinical cohort. PBMC from active tuberculosis patients were archived either before standard anti-tuberculosis treatment began or within 7 days of its start.

The immunoSEQ multiplex PCR assay was used to generate TCR libraries, with TCR-beta and/or TCR-alpha/delta assays applied to each sample. The amplified TCR libraries were sequenced using the Illumina high-throughput platform. Under the source paper's analysis protocol: Clustering and dimensionality reduction relied on pairwise TCRdist distances among GMM-specific receptors from T cells that were either sorted ex vivo or expanded in vitro. The score assigned to each clinical repertoire was mean NN-distance, meaning the average TCRdist to the nearest 10% of tetramer-positive reference sequences. GEM TCR motif frequency was computed as the fraction of unique TCRs matching known GEM sequences by V/J usage and CDR3 length. Active tuberculosis was classified by linear discriminant analysis with leave-one-out cross-validation, implemented in scikit-learn. Held by TCRdb, this immuneACCESS table contains in-frame sequences only and omits some clones. Under half of the omission traces to an unresolved V gene where checked; the cause of the rest is unknown. V and J calls and clone size follow that table, whereas D and trimming were derived from the DNA. This sample holds tens of thousands of clones; 70% to 85% were observed only once. The ten largest clones add up to about 16% of the sample.

From cysteine to phenylalanine, the CDR3 is 14 amino acids long. This entry keeps only the CDR3 DNA: 42 bases, framed from base 1. V is trimmed back by 4 bases and J by 0 bases, and the junction contains 1 base that no gene match accounts for. The germline V gene supplies CDR1 SGHRS and CDR2 YFSETQ. The intended sense of this specimen's time point label: new active TB diagnosis, blood taken before or within 7 days of starting treatment. Active tuberculosis patients were HIV-seronegative South African adults aged 18 years or older with a new diagnosis. Active tuberculosis was confirmed by positive sputum smear microscopy and/or positive M. tuberculosis culture. Immunosequencing was performed on unsorted cryopreserved PBMC and covered 110,000 or so T cells per clinical donor on average. As for this clone: Which antigen it targets is not known. Per-base qualities were not stored, and no clone one base away is much larger.

The study at large found these results: Smaller mean NN-distances to GMM-specific TCRs were observed in active tuberculosis TCR-alpha repertoires than in IGRA-negative controls, suggesting clonal expansion of GMM-specific TCRs. Clinical samples were selected based on which cryopreserved specimens were available, and the active tuberculosis cases were adults whereas the controls were adolescents. Smaller NN-distances were partly driven by shorter CDR3-alpha lengths in active tuberculosis patients, and statistical significance was not reached for the TCR-beta difference. A classifier using the diverse GMM-specific repertoire reached 87% accuracy (AUROC 0.85 to 0.9), compared with 70% accuracy using GEM motif frequencies.

The chain employs TRBV5-1 and TRBJ1-3, with 7 bases in between that match TRBD1. The TCR originated in an adult with tuberculosis. Source: PBMCs, taken at tuberculosis diagnosis. Here is the DNA: TGCGCCAGCAGCCGGGACAGCTCTGGAAACACCATATATTTT. This translates into CASSRDSSGNTIYF.